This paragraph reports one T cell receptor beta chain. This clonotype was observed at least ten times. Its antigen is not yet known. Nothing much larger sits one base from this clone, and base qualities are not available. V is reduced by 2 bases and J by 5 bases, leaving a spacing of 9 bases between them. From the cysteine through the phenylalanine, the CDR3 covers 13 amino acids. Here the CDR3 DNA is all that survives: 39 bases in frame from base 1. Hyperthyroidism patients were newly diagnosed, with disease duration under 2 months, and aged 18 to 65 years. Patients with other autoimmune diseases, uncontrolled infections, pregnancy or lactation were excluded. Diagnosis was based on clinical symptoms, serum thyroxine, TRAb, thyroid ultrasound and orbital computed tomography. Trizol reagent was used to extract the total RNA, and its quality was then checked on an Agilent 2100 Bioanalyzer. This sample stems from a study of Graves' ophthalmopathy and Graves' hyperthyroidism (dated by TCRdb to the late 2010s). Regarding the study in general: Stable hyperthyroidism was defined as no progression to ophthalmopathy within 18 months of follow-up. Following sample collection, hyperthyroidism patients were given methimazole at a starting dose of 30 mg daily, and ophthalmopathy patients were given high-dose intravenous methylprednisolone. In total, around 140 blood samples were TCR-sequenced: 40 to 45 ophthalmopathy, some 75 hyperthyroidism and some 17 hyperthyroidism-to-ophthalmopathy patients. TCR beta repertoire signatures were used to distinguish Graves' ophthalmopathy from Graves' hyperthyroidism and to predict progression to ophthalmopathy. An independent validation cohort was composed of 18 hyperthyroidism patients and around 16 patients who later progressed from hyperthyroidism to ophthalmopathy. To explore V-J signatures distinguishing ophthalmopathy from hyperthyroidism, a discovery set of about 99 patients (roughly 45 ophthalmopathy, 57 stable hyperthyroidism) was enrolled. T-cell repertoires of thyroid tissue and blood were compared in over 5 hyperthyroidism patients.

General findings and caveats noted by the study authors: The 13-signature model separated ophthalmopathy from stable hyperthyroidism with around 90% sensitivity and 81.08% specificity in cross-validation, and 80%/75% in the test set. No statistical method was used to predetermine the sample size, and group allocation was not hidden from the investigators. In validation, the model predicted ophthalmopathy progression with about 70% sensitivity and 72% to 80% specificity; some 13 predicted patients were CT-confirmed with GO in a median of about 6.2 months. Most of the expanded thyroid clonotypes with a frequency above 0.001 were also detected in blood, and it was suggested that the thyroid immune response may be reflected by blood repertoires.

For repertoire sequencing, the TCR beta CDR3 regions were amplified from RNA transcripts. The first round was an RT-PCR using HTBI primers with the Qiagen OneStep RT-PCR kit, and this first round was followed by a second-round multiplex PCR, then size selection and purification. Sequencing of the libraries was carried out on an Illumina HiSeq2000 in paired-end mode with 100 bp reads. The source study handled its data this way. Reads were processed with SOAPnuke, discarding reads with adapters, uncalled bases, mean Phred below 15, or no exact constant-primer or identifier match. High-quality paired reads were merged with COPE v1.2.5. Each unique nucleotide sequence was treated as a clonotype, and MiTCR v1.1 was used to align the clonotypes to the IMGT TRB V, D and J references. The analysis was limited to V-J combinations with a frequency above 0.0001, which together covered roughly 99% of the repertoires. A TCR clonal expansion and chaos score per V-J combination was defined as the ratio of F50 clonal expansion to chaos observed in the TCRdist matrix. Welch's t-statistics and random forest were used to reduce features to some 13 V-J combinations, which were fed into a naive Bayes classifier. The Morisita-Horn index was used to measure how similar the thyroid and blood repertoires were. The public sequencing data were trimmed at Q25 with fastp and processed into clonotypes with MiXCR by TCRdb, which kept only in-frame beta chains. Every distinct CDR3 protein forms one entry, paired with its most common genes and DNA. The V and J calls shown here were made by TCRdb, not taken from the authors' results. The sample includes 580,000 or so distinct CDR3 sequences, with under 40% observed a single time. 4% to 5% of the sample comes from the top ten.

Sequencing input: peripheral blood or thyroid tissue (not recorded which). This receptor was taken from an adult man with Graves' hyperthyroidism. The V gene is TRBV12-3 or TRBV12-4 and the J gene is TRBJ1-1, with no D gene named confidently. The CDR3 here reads CASSLMGRTEAFF. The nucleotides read TGTGCCAGCAGTTTAATGGGGAGGACTGAAGCTTTCTTT.